Below, one T cell receptor beta chain is given with its context. Its antigen is currently unknown. The CDR3 has 19 residues. V gave up 5 bases and J gave up 4 bases; unmatched junction bases: 17. Germline-derived CDR1 and CDR2 are MNHEY and SMNVEV (reference sequence). This sample is drawn from a study of cytomegalovirus exposure and HLA in healthy donors. Study findings and constraints: Overall, approximately 150 TCR beta chains were annotated as cytomegalovirus-associated.

13 Jbeta primers and 60 Vbeta primers were used for the PCR. The repertoire was sequenced with immunoSEQ multiplex PCR; TCRdb's copy has only in-frame clones and lacks some. The top ten clones hold about 0.29% of a sample with around 260,000 clones, 80% of them seen once. This TCR derives from a girl aged 2-15 years in good health and CMV-seronegative. The chain uses TRBV27 and TRBJ2-1; TRBD1 aligns across 10 bases. Source material: PBMCs. The CDR3 DNA follows: TGTGCCAGCAGTCCCTGGGGACAGGGGACTATGGGGGGATACAATGAGCAGTTCTTC. It is translated as CASSPWGQGTMGGYNEQFF.